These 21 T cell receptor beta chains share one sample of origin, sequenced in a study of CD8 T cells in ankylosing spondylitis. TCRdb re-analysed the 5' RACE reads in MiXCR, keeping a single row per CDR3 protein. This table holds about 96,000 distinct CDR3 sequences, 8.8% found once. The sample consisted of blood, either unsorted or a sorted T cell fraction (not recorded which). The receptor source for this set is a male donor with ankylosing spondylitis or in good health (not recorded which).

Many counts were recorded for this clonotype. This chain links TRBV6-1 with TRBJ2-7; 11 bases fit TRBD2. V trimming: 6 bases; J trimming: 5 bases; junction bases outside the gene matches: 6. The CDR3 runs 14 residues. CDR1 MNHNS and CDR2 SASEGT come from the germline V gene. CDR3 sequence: CASRPSGGSHEQYF. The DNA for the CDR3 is TGTGCCAGCAGACCTAGCGGGGGGTCCCACGAGCAGTACTTC.

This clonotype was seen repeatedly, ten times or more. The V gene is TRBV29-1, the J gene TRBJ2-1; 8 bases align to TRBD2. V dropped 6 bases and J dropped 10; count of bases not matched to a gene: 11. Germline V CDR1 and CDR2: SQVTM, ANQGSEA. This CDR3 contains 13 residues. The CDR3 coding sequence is TGCAGCGTAGTATTAGCGGGGTATGGGGAGCAGTTCTTC. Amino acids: CSVVLAGYGEQFF.

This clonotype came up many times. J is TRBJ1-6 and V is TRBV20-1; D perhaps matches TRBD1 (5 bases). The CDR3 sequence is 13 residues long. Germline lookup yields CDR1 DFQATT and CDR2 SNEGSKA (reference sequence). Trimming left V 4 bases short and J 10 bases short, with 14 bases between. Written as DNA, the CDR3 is TGCAGTGCTACCAGAGGAGGGGCCTCACCCCTCCACTTT. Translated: CSATRGGASPLHF.

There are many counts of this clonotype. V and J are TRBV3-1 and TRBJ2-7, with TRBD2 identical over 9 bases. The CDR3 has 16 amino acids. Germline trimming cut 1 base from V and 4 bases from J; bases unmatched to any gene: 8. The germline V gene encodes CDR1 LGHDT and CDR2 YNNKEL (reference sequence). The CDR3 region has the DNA TGTGCCAGCAGCCAAGGAACGGGACTAGCAGGTTACGAGCAGTACTTC. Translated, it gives CASSQGTGLAGYEQYF.

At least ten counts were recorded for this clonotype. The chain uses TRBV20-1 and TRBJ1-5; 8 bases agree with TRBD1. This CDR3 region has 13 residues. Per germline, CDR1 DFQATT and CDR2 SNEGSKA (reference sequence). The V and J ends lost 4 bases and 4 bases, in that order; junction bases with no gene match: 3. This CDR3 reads CSATGGLNQPQHF. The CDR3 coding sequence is TGCAGTGCTACAGGGGGCCTAAATCAGCCCCAGCATTTT.

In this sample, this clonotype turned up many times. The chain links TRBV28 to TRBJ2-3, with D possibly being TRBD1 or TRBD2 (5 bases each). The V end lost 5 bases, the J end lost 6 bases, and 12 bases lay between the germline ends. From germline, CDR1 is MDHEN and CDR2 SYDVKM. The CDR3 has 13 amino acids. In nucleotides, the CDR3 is TGTGCCAGCAGTCGTACCGGGACGGATACGCAGTATTTT. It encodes CASSRTGTDTQYF.

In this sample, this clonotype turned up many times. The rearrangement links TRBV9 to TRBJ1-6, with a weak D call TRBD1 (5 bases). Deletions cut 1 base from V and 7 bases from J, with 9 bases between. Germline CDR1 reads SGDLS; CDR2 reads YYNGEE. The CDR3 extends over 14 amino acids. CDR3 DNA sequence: TGTGCCAGCAGCGTACGACAGCAAAATTCACCCCTCCACTTT. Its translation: CASSVRQQNSPLHF.

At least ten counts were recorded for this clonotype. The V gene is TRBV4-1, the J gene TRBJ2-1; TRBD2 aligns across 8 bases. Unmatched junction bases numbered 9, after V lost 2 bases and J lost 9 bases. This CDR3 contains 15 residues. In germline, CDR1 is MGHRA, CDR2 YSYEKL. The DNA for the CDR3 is TGCGCCAGCAGCCAAAACCCGGGACTAGAAGGTGAGCAGTTCTTC. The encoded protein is CASSQNPGLEGEQFF.

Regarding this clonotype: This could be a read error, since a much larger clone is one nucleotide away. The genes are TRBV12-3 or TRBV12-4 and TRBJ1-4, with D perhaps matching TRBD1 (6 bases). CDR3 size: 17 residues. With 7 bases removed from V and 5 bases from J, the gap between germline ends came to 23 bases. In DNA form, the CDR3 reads TGTGCCAGCATCCCCCTCCTCCAGGGGCCGGAAAATGAAAAACTGTTTTTT. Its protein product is CASIPLLQGPENEKLFF.

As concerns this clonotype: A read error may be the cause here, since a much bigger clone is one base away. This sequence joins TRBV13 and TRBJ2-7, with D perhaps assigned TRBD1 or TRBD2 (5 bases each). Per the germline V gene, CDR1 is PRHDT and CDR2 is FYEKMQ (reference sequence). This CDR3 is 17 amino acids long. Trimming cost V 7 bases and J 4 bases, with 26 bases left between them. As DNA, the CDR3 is TGTGCCAGCAACCTAACGGTAGTCGGGACGGTTAGATACGAGCAGTACTTC. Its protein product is CASNLTVVGTVRYEQYF.

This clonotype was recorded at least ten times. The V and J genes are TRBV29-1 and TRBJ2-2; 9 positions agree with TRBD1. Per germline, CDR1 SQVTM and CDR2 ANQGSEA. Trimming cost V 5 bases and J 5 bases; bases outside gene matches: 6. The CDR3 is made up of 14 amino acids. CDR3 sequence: CSVNTGGRTGELFF. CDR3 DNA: TGCAGCGTTAATACAGGGGGCAGAACCGGGGAGCTGTTTTTT.

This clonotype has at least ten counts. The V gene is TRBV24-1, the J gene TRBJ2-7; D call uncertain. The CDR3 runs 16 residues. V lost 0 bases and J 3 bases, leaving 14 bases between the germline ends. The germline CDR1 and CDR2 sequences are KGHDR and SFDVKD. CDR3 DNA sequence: TGTGCCACCAGTGATTTGCGTGGGGTCCCATACTACGAGCAGTACTTC. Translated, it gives CATSDLRGVPYYEQYF.

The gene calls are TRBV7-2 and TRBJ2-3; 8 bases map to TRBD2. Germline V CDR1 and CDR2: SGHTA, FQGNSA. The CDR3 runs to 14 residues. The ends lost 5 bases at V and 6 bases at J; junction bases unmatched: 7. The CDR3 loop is CASSTRGGGDTQYF. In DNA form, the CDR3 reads TGTGCCAGCAGCACTCGGGGGGGCGGTGATACGCAGTATTTT. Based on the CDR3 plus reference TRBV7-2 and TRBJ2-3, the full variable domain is GAGVSQSPSNKVTEKGKDVELRCDPISGHTALYWYRQSLGQGLEFLIYFQGNSAPDKSGLPSDRFSAERTGGSVSTLTIQRTQQEDSAVYLCASSTRGGGDTQYFGPGTRLTVL.

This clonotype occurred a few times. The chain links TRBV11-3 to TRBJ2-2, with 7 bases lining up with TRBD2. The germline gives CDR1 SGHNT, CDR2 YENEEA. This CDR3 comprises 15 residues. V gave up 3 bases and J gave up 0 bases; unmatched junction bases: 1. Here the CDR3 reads CASSLTSTNTGELFF. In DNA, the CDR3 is TGTGCCAGCAGCTTGACTAGCACGAACACCGGGGAGCTGTTTTTT.

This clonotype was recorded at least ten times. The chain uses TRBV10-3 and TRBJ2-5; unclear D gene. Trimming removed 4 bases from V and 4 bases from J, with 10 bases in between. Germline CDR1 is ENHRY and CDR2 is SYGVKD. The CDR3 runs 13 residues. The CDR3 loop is CAISVTVLETQYF. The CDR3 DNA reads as TGTGCCATCAGTGTGACGGTCTTAGAGACCCAGTACTTC.

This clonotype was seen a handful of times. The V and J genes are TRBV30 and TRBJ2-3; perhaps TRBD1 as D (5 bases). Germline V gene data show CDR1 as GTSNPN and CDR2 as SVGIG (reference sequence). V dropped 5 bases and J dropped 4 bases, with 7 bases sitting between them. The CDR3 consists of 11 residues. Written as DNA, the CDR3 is TGTGCCTGGGGGGCGGCAGATACGCAGTATTTT. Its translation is CAWGAADTQYF.

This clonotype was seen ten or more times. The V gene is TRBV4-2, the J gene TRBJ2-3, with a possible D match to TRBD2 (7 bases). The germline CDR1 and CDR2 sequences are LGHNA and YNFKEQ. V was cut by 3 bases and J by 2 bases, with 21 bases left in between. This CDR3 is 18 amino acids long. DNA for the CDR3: TGTGCCAGCAGCCACTCTGGTCCGGAGGGGGGGGCCACAGATACGCAGTATTTT. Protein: CASSHSGPEGGATDTQYF.

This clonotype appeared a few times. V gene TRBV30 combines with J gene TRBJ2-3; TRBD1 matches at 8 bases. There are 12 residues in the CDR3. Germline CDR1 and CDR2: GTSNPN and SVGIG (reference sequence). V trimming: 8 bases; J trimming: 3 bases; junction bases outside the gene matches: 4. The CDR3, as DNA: TGTGCCCGAGGACAGGGAACAGATACGCAGTATTTT. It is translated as CARGQGTDTQYF.

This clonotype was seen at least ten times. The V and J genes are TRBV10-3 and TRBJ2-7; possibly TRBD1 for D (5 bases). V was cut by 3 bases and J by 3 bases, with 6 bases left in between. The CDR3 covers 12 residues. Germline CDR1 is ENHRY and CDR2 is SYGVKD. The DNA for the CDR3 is TGTGCCATCAGTGAAAGGGGCTACGAGCAGTACTTC. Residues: CAISERGYEQYF.

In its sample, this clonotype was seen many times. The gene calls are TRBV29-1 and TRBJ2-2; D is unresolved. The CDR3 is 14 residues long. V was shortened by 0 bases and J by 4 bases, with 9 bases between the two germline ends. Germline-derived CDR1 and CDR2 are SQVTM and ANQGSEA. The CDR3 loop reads CSVEDRAGTGELFF. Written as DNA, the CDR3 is TGCAGCGTTGAAGATCGGGCAGGCACCGGGGAGCTGTTTTTT.

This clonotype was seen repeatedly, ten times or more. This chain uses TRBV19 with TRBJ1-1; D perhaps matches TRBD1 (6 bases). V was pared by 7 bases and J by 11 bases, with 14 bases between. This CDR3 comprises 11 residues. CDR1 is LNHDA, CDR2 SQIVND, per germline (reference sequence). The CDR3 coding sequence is TGTGCCAGTACACGAGGGGGTTCGGCTTTCTTT. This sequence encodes CASTRGGSAFF.